One and the same sample provided the 26 T cell receptor beta chains below, sequenced in a study of OX40 agonist ivuxolimab in advanced cancers. The method was immunoSEQ multiplex PCR; TCRdb's version includes in-frame clones alone and lacks a portion of them. The table shows tens of thousands of clones, with roughly 82% occurring only once. Sequences were derived from CD4+ or CD8+ T cells sorted from blood, sampled in a trial of the OX40 agonist ivuxolimab. All receptors derive from an adult with an advanced solid tumor such as melanoma, head and neck, liver or kidney cancer.

There are a few counts of this clone. The rearrangement links TRBV27 to TRBJ2-7; weak D call: TRBD2 (6 bases). The germline V gene encodes CDR1 MNHEY and CDR2 SMNVEV (reference sequence). The CDR3 is 15 residues long. Trimming cost V 4 bases and J 2 bases, with 15 bases left between them. The CDR3 spells CASSYRGGGPYEQYF. As DNA, the CDR3 is TGTGCCAGCAGTTATCGGGGAGGCGGGCCCTACGAGCAGTACTTC.

The chain joins TRBV29-1 to TRBJ2-7; tentatively, D is TRBD1 or TRBD2 (5 bases each). Germline V gene data show CDR1 as SQVTM and CDR2 as ANQGSEA. The CDR3 loop spans 12 amino acids. V shed 5 bases and J shed 0 bases, with 8 bases lying between them. The DNA for the CDR3 is TGCAGCGTTTGGGGGAGCTCCTACGAGCAGTACTTC. Translating gives CSVWGSSYEQYF.

The gene calls are TRBV5-1 and TRBJ2-1; D might be TRBD2 (6 bases). This CDR3 spans 14 amino acids. Germline assignment: CDR1 SGHRS and CDR2 YFSETQ. V shed 4 bases and J shed 6 bases, with 14 bases lying between them. The DNA of the CDR3 is TGCGCCAGCAGCCCGGGAGTTCGGGGCAATGAGCAGTTCTTC. Translated, it gives CASSPGVRGNEQFF.

The CDR3 sequence is CASSPKRDLDGYTF. The CDR3 DNA follows: TGTGCCAGCAGCCCGAAACGGGACCTCGATGGCTACACCTTC. The V gene is TRBV11-3, the J gene TRBJ1-2; D possibly corresponds to TRBD1 (5 bases). V lost 5 bases and J lost 6, with 16 bases in between. This CDR3 comprises 14 residues. The germline V gene encodes CDR1 SGHNT and CDR2 YENEEA.

J is TRBJ2-7 and V is TRBV4-1, with a possible D match to TRBD2 (6 bases). Trimming stripped 2 bases from V and 4 bases from J, with 15 bases between. Per germline, CDR1 MGHRA and CDR2 YSYEKL. CDR3 length: 15 residues. CDR3 in DNA: TGCGCCAGCAGCCAATCGGCAGGAGGGCCATACGAGCAGTACTTC. Residues: CASSQSAGGPYEQYF.

The chain carries TRBV2 and TRBJ2-1, with a weak D call TRBD2 (6 bases). Trimming removed 7 bases at V and 2 bases at J, with 12 bases between. Germline lookup yields CDR1 SNHLY and CDR2 FYNNEI. This CDR3 contains 14 residues. This CDR3 reads CASKSGLAYNEQFF. In nucleotides, the CDR3 is TGTGCCAGCAAAAGCGGGTTGGCCTACAATGAGCAGTTCTTC.

The rearrangement uses TRBV7-2 and TRBJ1-5; possible D gene TRBD1, 6 bases. The CDR3 consists of 14 residues. Germline assignment: CDR1 SGHTA and CDR2 FQGNSA. V was trimmed by 5 bases and J by 7 bases, leaving 15 bases between them. CDR3 region: CASSQTGFDQPQHF. For the CDR3, the DNA is TGTGCCAGCAGCCAAACAGGGTTTGACCAGCCCCAGCATTTT.

The sample holds one count of this clone. The V gene is TRBV4-3, the J gene TRBJ1-2; D gene uncertain. In germline, CDR1 is LGHNA, CDR2 YSLEER. V lost 0 bases to trimming and J lost 7 bases, with 9 bases between them. CDR3 length: 13 residues. The CDR3 bases are TGCGCCAGCAGCCAAGAAATTCGGGGTGGCTACACCTTC. Its translation: CASSQEIRGGYTF.

V usage is TRBV2 and J usage is TRBJ2-1, with 13 bases fitting TRBD2. Germline V gene sequence: CDR1 SNHLY, CDR2 FYNNEI. This CDR3 has 14 amino acids. The V and J ends lost 6 bases and 9 bases, in that order; junction bases with no gene match: 5. CDR3 DNA: TGTGCCAGCAGACGGACTAGCGGGAGTCGTGAGCAGTTCTTC. It translates to CASRRTSGSREQFF.

The rearrangement links TRBV2 to TRBJ1-5; 9 nucleotides agree with TRBD1. The CDR3 covers 15 residues. V shed 10 bases, J shed 7 bases, and the junction held 14 bases outside the gene matches. CDR1 and CDR2 from the germline V gene are SNHLY and FYNNEI. CDR3 in amino acids: CATQRDREIGQPQHF. Written as DNA, the CDR3 is TGTGCCACTCAAAGGGACAGGGAGATTGGACAGCCCCAGCATTTT.

This rearrangement joins TRBV12-5 to TRBJ2-7, with TRBD2 matching 8 bases. V shed 7 bases, J shed 6 bases, and the junction held 11 bases outside the gene matches. The CDR3 is made up of 14 amino acids. The germline V gene has CDR1 LGHNT and CDR2 FRNRAP. CDR3 DNA: TGTGCTAGTGCTGCGGGACTAGATATTGGCGAGCAGTACTTC. Residues: CASAAGLDIGEQYF.

The J gene is TRBJ1-6, the V gene TRBV30; D remains ambiguous. V was trimmed by 0 bases and J by 7 bases, leaving 7 bases between them. Germline V CDR1 and CDR2: GTSNPN, SVGIG (reference sequence). This CDR3 contains 13 residues. The CDR3: CAWSVWQNSPLHF. The CDR3 DNA reads as TGTGCCTGGAGTGTTTGGCAGAATTCACCCCTCCACTTT.

V and J are TRBV6-5 and TRBJ2-1; TRBD1 matches at 9 bases. CDR1 is MNHEY, CDR2 SVGAGI, per germline. This CDR3 has 14 amino acids. J was trimmed by 6 bases and V by 2 bases; bases with no gene match: 2. The CDR3 is CASSYGDRVNEQFF. The CDR3 DNA reads TGTGCCAGCAGTTACGGGGACAGGGTCAATGAGCAGTTCTTC.

The chain recombines TRBV11-2 with TRBJ1-3, with D perhaps matching TRBD1 (6 bases). V was trimmed by 5 bases and J by 4 bases, leaving 18 bases between them. The CDR3 is 16 amino acids. Germline V gene lookup returns CDR1 SGHAT and CDR2 FQNNGV. The CDR3: CASSPGVGAAGNTIYF. CDR3 coding DNA: TGTGCCAGCAGCCCAGGGGTGGGGGCTGCCGGAAACACCATATATTTT.

The genes are TRBV10-3 and TRBJ2-1; 8 bases match TRBD2. The CDR3 spans 12 residues. In germline, CDR1 is ENHRY, CDR2 SYGVKD. With 7 bases clipped from V and 11 bases from J, the junction kept 7 bases outside the gene matches. CDR3 residues: CAITREGNQQFF. Here the CDR3 DNA reads TGTGCCATCACTCGGGAGGGGAATCAGCAGTTCTTC.

This clone was recorded once. The CDR3 is CASSPRQGGDNSPLHF. The CDR3 nucleotides read TGTGCCAGCTCACCGAGGCAGGGTGGGGACAATTCACCCCTCCACTTT. The genes are TRBV18 and TRBJ1-6; D is possibly TRBD1 (5 bases). The CDR3 consists of 16 residues. Trimming left V 3 bases short and J 7 bases short, with 16 bases between. CDR1 and CDR2 from the germline V gene are KGHSH and LQKENI. The whole variable domain, filled in from reference TRBV18 and TRBJ1-6, reads NAGVMQNPRHLVRRRGQEARLRCSPMKGHSHVYWYRQLPEEGLKFMVYLQKENIIDESGMPKERFSAEFPKEGPSILRIQQVVRGDSAAYFCASSPRQGGDNSPLHFGNGTRLTVT.

This chain joins TRBV6-1 and TRBJ2-3; D is ambiguous. This CDR3 contains 15 residues. Germline V CDR1 and CDR2: MNHNS, SASEGT. V was pared by 1 base and J by 2 bases, with 10 bases between. In DNA, the CDR3 is TGTGCCAGCAGTGAAGGATCAGGTACCACAGATACGCAGTATTTT. It codes for CASSEGSGTTDTQYF.

This clone has more than one count but fewer than ten. The V call is TRBV29-1, the J call TRBJ1-1; D gene uncertain. The germline V gene encodes CDR1 SQVTM and CDR2 ANQGSEA. V lost 2 bases and J lost 4, with 20 bases in between. CDR3 length equals 16 residues. The CDR3 reads CSVETPLGRSTTEAFF. In DNA, the CDR3 is TGCAGCGTTGAAACACCCCTAGGTAGATCTACCACTGAAGCTTTCTTT.

This chain uses TRBV15 with TRBJ2-5; D gene ambiguous. Trimming removed 5 bases at V and 5 bases at J, with 15 bases between. The CDR3 totals 14 residues. Germline V gene data show CDR1 as LNHNV and CDR2 as YYDKDF (reference sequence). DNA for the CDR3: TGTGCCACCAGCGAACAGATCCCTGGGGAGACCCAGTACTTC. It codes for CATSEQIPGETQYF.

V usage is TRBV19 and J usage is TRBJ2-7; D is ambiguous. Germline CDR1 and CDR2: LNHDA and SQIVND (reference sequence). This CDR3 comprises 14 residues. V was pared by 5 bases and J by 2 bases, with 13 bases between. The CDR3 region has the DNA TGTGCCAGTAGTTTCGGAGACGCAACCTACGAGCAGTACTTC. Protein sequence: CASSFGDATYEQYF.

The gene calls are TRBV7-6 and TRBJ2-2; D gene ambiguous. Germline CDR1 SGHVS, CDR2 FNYEAQ. This CDR3 is 16 amino acids long. The V end lost 3 bases, the J end lost 0 bases, and 11 bases lay between the germline ends. This CDR3 reads CASSLRDSANTGELFF. For the CDR3, the DNA is TGTGCCAGCAGCTTGCGTGACTCCGCGAACACCGGGGAGCTGTTTTTT.

The rearrangement joins TRBV2 to TRBJ2-1; D is ambiguous. Germline V gene data show CDR1 as SNHLY and CDR2 as FYNNEI. This CDR3 region has 15 residues. V was trimmed by 3 bases and J by 1 base, leaving 10 bases between them. The CDR3 loop is CASSEGMFSYNEQFF. In nucleotides, the CDR3 is TGTGCCAGCAGTGAGGGCATGTTTTCCTACAATGAGCAGTTCTTC.

The chain uses TRBV5-6 and TRBJ2-1; D gene ambiguous. Trimming took off 2 bases at V and 10 bases at J, with 13 bases between the two ends. There are 13 residues in the CDR3. The germline V gene encodes CDR1 SGHDT and CDR2 YYEEEE. CDR3: CASSFDLAAEQFF. DNA for the CDR3: TGTGCCAGCAGCTTCGACCTCGCTGCAGAGCAGTTCTTC.

The gene calls are TRBV13 and TRBJ2-5; 14 bases agree with TRBD2. Per the germline V gene, CDR1 is PRHDT and CDR2 is FYEKMQ (reference sequence). The CDR3 is made up of 16 amino acids. The V gene end was trimmed by 5 bases and the J gene end by 5 bases; junction bases not matched to a gene: 7. CDR3 nucleotides: TGTGCCAGCAGCCTGGGACTAGCGGGAGTAGGTGAGACCCAGTACTTC. Translation gives CASSLGLAGVGETQYF.

The chain employs TRBV21-1 and TRBJ1-5; the table's D call, TRBD1, was not checked against the DNA. TRBV21-1 is a listed pseudogene. The CDR3 covers 18 residues. The CDR3 DNA follows: TGTGCCAGCAGCAACCTTCCTCAGGGGAACGGTAGCAATCAGCCCCAGCATTTT. Translating it yields CASSNLPQGNGSNQPQHF.

The chain links TRBV5-4 to TRBJ2-3; 8 bases match TRBD1. J lost 4 bases, V lost 4 bases, and 8 bases had no gene match. Germline V gene data show CDR1 as SGHNT and CDR2 as YYREEE (reference sequence). The CDR3 is made up of 15 amino acids. The CDR3 sequence is CASSRPQGEADTQYF. CDR3 in DNA: TGTGCCAGCAGCAGGCCACAGGGGGAGGCAGATACGCAGTATTTT.